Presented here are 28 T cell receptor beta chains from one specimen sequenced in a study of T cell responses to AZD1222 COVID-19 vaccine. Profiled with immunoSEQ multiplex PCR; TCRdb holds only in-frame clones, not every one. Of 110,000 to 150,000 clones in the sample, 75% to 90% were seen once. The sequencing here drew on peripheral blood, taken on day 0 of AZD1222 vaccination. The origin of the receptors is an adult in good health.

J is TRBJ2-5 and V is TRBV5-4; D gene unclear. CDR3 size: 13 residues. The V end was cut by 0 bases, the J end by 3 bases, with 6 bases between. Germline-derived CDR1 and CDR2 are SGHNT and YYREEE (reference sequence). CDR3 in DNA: TGTGCCAGCAGCTTGGCACCTAAAGAGACCCAGTACTTC. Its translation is CASSLAPKETQYF.

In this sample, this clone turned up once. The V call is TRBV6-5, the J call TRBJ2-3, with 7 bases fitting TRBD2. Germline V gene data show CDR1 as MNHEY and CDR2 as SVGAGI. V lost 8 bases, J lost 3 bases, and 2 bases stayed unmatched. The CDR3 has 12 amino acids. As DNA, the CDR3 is TGTGCCAGCGGGGGGGTAACAGATACGCAGTATTTT. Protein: CASGGVTDTQYF.

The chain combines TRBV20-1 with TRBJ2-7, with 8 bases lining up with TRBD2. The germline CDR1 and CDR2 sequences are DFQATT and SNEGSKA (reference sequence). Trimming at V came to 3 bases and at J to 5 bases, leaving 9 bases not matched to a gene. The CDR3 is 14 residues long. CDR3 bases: TGCAGTGCTAGTAATGCGGGAGGTCCCCACGAGCAGTACTTC. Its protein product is CSASNAGGPHEQYF.

CDR3 protein: CASSDQGGYEQYF. As DNA, the CDR3 is TGTGCCAGCAGTGACCAGGGTGGTTACGAGCAGTACTTC. This chain links TRBV6-1 with TRBJ2-7, with D maybe TRBD1 (5 bases). Deletions cut 3 bases from V and 4 bases from J, with 10 bases between. Germline CDR1 is MNHNS and CDR2 is SASEGT. The CDR3 extends over 13 amino acids.

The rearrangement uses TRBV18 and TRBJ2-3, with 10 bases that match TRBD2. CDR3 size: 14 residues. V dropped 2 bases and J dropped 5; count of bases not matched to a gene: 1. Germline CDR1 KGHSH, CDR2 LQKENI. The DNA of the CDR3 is TGTGCCAGCTCACCAGGACTAGCGGTAGATACGCAGTATTTT. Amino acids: CASSPGLAVDTQYF.

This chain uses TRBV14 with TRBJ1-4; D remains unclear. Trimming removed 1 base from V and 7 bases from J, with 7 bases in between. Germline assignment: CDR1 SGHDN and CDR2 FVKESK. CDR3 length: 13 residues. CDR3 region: CASSQGGAEKLFF. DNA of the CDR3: TGTGCCAGCAGCCAAGGAGGAGCTGAAAAACTGTTTTTT.

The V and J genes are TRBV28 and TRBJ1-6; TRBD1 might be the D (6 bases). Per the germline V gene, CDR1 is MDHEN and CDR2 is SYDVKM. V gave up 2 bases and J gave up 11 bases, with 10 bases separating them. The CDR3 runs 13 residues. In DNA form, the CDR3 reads TGTGCCAGCAGTTTAAGTCAGGGGCCACCCCTCCACTTT. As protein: CASSLSQGPPLHF.

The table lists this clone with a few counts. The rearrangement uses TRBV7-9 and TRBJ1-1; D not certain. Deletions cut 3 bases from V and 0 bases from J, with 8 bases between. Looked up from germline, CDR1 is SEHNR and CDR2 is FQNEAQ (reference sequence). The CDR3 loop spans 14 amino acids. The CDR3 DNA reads TGTGCCAGCAGCTTCAGCGGTATGAACACTGAAGCTTTCTTT. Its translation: CASSFSGMNTEAFF. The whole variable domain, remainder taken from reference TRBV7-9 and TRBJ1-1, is DTGVSQNPRHKITKRGQNVTFRCDPISEHNRLYWYRQTLGQGPEFLTYFQNEAQLEKSRLLSDRFSAERPKGSFSTLEIQRTEQGDSAMYLCASSFSGMNTEAFFGQGTRLTVV.

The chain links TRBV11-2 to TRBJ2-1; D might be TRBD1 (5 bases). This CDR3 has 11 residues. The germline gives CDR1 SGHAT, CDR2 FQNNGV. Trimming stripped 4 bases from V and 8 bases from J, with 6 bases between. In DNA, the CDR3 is TGTGCCAGCAGCTGGGGCGATGAGCAGTTCTTC. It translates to CASSWGDEQFF.

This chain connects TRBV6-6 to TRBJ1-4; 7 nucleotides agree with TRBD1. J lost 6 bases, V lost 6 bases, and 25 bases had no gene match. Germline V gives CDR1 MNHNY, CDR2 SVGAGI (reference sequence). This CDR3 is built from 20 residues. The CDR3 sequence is CASSPYRTGPGQGLHEKLFF. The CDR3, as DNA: TGTGCCAGCAGCCCCTACCGGACAGGACCGGGCCAGGGCCTCCATGAAAAACTGTTTTTT.

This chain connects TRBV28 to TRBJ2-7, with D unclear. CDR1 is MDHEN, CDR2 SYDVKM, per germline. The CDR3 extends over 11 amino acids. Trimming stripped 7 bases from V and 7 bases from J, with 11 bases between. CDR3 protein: CASKVSLEQYF. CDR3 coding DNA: TGTGCCAGCAAGGTCTCTTTGGAGCAGTACTTC. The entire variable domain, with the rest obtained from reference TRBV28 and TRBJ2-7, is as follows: DVKVTQSSRYLVKRTGEKVFLECVQDMDHENMFWYRQDPGLGLRLIYFSYDVKMKEKGDIPEGYSVSREKKERFSLILESASTNQTSMYLCASKVSLEQYFGPGTRLTVT.

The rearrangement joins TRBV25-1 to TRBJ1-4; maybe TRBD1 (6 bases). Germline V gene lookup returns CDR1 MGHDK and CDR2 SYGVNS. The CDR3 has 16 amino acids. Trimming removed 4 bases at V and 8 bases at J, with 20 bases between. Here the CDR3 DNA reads TGTGCCAGCAGTGGGGGGGCCACACGACCGAACGAAAAACTGTTTTTT. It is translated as CASSGGATRPNEKLFF.

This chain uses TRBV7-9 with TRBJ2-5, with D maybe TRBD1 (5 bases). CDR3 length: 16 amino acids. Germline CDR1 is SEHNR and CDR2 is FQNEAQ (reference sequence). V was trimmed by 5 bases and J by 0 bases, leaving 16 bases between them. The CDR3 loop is CASSGSSRDYQETQYF. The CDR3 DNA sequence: TGTGCCAGCAGCGGATCCTCCAGGGATTACCAAGAGACCCAGTACTTC.

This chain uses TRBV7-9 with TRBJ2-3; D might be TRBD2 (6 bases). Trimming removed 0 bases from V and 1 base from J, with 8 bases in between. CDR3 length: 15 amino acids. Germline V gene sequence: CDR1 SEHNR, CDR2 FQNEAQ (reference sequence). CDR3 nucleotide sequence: TGTGCCAGCAGCTTAGCGGGAGGACGCACAGATACGCAGTATTTT. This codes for CASSLAGGRTDTQYF.

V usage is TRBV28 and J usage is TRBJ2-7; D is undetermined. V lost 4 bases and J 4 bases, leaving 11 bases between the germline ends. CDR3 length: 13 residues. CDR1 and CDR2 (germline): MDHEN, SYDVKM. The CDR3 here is CASSSPSRYEQYF. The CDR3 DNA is TGTGCCAGCAGTTCCCCCTCTCGTTACGAGCAGTACTTC.

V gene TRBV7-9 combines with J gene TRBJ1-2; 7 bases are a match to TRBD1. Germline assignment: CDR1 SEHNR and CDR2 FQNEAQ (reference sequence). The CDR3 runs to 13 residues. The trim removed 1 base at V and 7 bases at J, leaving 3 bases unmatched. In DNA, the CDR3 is TGTGCCAGCAGCTTAGAGGGGGCAGTTGGCTACACCTTC. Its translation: CASSLEGAVGYTF.

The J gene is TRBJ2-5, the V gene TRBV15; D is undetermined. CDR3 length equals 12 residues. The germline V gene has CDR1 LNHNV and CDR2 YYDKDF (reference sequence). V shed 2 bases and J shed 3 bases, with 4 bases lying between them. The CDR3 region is CATSRSKETQYF. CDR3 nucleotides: TGTGCCACCAGCAGATCGAAAGAGACCCAGTACTTC.

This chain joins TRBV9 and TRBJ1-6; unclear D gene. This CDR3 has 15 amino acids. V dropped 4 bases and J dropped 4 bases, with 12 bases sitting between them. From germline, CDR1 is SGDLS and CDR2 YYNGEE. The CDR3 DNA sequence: TGTGCCAGCAGCCAAGGAGGGCGGTATAATTCACCCCTCCACTTT. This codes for CASSQGGRYNSPLHF.

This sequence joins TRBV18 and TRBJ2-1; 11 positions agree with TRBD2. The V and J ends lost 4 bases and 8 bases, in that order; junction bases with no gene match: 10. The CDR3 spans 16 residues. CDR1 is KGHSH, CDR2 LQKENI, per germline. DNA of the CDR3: TGTGCCAGCTCACTCCTCACTAGCGGGAGTAACGATGAGCAGTTCTTC. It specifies CASSLLTSGSNDEQFF.

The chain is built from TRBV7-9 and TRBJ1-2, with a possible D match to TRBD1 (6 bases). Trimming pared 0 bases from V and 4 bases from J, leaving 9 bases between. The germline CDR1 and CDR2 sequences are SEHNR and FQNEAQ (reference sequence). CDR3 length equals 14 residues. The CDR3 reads CASSLAGGSYGYTF. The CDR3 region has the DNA TGTGCCAGCAGCTTAGCAGGGGGAAGCTATGGCTACACCTTC.

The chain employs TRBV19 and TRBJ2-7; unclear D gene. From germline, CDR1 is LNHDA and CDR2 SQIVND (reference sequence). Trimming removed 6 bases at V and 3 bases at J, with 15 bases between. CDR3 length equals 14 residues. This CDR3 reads CASSPVMVSYEQYF. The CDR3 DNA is TGTGCCAGTAGCCCGGTAATGGTGAGCTACGAGCAGTACTTC.

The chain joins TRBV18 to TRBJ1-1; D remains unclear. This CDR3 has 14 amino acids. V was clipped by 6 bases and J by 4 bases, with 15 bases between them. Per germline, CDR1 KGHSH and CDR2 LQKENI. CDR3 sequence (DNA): TGTGCCAGCTCGCCAGCGTCTGGTGTCACTGAAGCTTTCTTT. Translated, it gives CASSPASGVTEAFF.

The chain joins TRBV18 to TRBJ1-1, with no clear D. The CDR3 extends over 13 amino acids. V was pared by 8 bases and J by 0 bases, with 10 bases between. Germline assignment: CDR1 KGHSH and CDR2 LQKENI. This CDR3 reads CASHDGMNTEAFF. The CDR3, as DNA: TGTGCCAGCCACGACGGGATGAACACTGAAGCTTTCTTT.

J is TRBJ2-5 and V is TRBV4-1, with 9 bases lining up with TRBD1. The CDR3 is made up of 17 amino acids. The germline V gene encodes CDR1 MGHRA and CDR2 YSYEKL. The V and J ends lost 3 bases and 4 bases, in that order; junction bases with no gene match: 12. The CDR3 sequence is CASSQYSTGGARETQYF. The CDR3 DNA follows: TGCGCCAGCAGCCAGTATTCGACAGGGGGAGCGAGAGAGACCCAGTACTTC.

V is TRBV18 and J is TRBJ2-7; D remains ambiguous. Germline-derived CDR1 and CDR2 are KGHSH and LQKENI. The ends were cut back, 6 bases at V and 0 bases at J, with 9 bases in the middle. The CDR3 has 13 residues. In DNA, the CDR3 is TGTGCCAGCTCCTCGACCGACTCCTACGAGCAGTACTTC. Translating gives CASSSTDSYEQYF.

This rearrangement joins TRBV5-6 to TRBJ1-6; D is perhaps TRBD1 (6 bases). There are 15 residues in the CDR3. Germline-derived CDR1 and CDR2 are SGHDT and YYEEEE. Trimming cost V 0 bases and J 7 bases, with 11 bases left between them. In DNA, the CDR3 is TGTGCCAGCAGCTTGGCAGGGGCGGGAAATTCACCCCTCCACTTT. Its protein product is CASSLAGAGNSPLHF. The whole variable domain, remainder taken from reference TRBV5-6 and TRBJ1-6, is DAGVTQSPTHLIKTRGQQVTLRCSPKSGHDTVSWYQQALGQGPQFIFQYYEEEERQRGNFPDRFSGHQFPNYSSELNVNALLLGDSALYLCASSLAGAGNSPLHFGNGTRLTVT.

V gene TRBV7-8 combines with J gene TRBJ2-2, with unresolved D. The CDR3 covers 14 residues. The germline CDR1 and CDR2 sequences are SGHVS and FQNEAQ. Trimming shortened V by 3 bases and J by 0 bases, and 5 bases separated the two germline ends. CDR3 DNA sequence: TGTGCCAGCAGCTTGGATACGAACACCGGGGAGCTGTTTTTT. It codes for CASSLDTNTGELFF.

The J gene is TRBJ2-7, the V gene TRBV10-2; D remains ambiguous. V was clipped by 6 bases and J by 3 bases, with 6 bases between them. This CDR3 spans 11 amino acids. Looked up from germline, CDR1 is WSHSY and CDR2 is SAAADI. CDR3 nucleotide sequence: TGCGCCAGCAGGGAAGGCTACGAGCAGTACTTC. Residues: CASREGYEQYF.